Listed below are T cell receptor beta chains from one sample, sequenced in a study of graft-versus-host responses after intestinal transplantation. The data were produced by immunoSEQ multiplex PCR, yet TCRdb's version contains in-frame clones alone and is incomplete. This table has about 97,000 clones, 75% to 95% appearing once. Sequenced material: PBMCs, taken about 440 days after intestinal transplant. Receptors were obtained from a human patient who received an intestinal transplant, so some T cells may come from the graft donor. Each CDR3 is given with its conserved first and last residue. The order of the fields is V gene, CDR3 length, J gene, clone size, D gene, CDR3 DNA, CDR3 protein. D genes are given only for firm matches. Some rows mark clone size as missing; the rest say once, few, many or name a class of expanded clone.

>TRBV5-5|18|TRBJ1-3|once|-
TGTGCCAGCAGCTTGTGGGCTGGGGGCTCCGAGGGTGGAAACACCATATATTTT
CASSLWAGGSEGGNTIYF
>TRBV6-5|13|TRBJ2-7|-|-
TGTGCCAGCAGTTACGGGTCCACCTACGAGCAGTACTTC
CASSYGSTYEQYF
>TRBV5-4|14|TRBJ1-1|-|TRBD1
TGTGCCAGCAGCTCGGACAGGGGGATGACTGAAGCTTTCTTT
CASSSDRGMTEAFF
>TRBV7-7|15|TRBJ2-7|-|-
TGTGCTAGCAGCCTCAGGGGCGGGGAGGCCTACGAGCAGTACTTC
CASSLRGGEAYEQYF
>TRBV19|13|TRBJ1-1|-|-
TGTGCCAGTAGTCCCACTATGAACACTGAAGCTTTCTTT
CASSPTMNTEAFF
>TRBV5-1|17|TRBJ1-1|-|-
TGCGCCAGCAGCTTGGATCTGGGGGCGCAGGGGAACACTGAAGCTTTCTTT
CASSLDLGAQGNTEAFF
>TRBV4-1|13|TRBJ1-1|-|-
TGCGCCAGCAGCACACTAGGGAACACTGAAGCTTTCTTT
CASSTLGNTEAFF
>TRBV2|18|TRBJ2-7|-|TRBD2
TGTGCCAGCAGTGAAAGGGGGCGTGGGCTAGCGGGGGCCTACGAGCAGTACTTC
CASSERGRGLAGAYEQYF
>TRBV9|14|TRBJ1-1|-|-
TGTGCCAGCAGCCCCCTGGCCCTGAACACTGAAGCTTTCTTT
CASSPLALNTEAFF
>TRBV5-6|15|TRBJ1-6|-|-
TGTGCCAGCAGCTTGGTAGGGAGTAATAATTCACCCCTCCACTTT
CASSLVGSNNSPLHF
>TRBV7-6|12|TRBJ1-3|-|-
TGTGCCAGCAGCCTCGGGGTAGACACCATATATTTT
CASSLGVDTIYF
>TRBV18|15|TRBJ1-4|few|TRBD1
TGTGCCAGCTCACCCCAGGACAGGGCGAGTGAAAAACTGTTTTTT
CASSPQDRASEKLFF
>TRBV6-1|15|TRBJ2-5|-|TRBD2
TGTGCCAGCAGTGAAAAAGCGGGGGGGCAAGAGACCCAGTACTTC
CASSEKAGGQETQYF
>TRBV2|13|TRBJ2-7|few|TRBD1
TGTGCCAGCATCCCCTGGGCAGGGGGCGAGCAGTACTTC
CASIPWAGGEQYF
>TRBV7-9|16|TRBJ1-6|-|-
TGTGCCAGCAGCTTTTTAAGAGCAGGACCGGGATCACCCCTCCACTTT
CASSFLRAGPGSPLHF
>TRBV7-6|13|TRBJ2-7|-|-
TGTGCCAGCAGCCGGACAGCGGGGTACGAGCAGTACTTC
CASSRTAGYEQYF
>TRBV7-9|16|TRBJ2-2|-|TRBD2
TGTGCCAGCAGCGTAGCGGGGTATTCGAACACCGGGGAGCTGTTTTTT
CASSVAGYSNTGELFF
>TRBV2|14|TRBJ1-3|few|-
TGTGCCAGCAGTGAAGAGGCCAGCGGAAACACCATATATTTT
CASSEEASGNTIYF
>TRBV5-1|14|TRBJ1-2|-|-
TGCGCCAGCAGCTTGGCACAGCCTAACTATGGCTACACCTTC
CASSLAQPNYGYTF
>TRBV2|12|TRBJ1-6|-|TRBD1
TGTGCCACCGGGACAGGGAGTTCACCCCTCCACTTT
CATGTGSSPLHF
>TRBV5-4|12|TRBJ1-2|-|-
TGTGCCATTGGGGACCCATACTATGGCTACACCTTC
CAIGDPYYGYTF
>TRBV5-6|15|TRBJ1-2|-|-
TGTGCCAGCAGCTTGGCCGCAGGGCCCAACTATGGCTACACCTTC
CASSLAAGPNYGYTF
>TRBV9|15|TRBJ1-1|-|-
TGTGCCAGCAGCCCTCAAACAGGACAGCACACTGAAGCTTTCTTT
CASSPQTGQHTEAFF
>TRBV25-1|11|TRBJ2-7|-|-
TGTGCCAGCAGTGATCGTTACGAGCAGTACTTC
CASSDRYEQYF
>TRBV5-4|14|TRBJ2-7|-|-
TGTGCCAGCAGCCACCAGGGGACGAGCTACGAGCAGTACTTC
CASSHQGTSYEQYF
>TRBV7-3|14|TRBJ2-2|-|-
TGTGCCAGCAGCCAAGGCCCGTACACCGGGGAGCTGTTTTTT
CASSQGPYTGELFF
>TRBV4-2|14|TRBJ2-2|-|-
TGTGCCAGCAGCCCCCGGACGAACACCGGGGAGCTGTTTTTT
CASSPRTNTGELFF
>TRBV18|15|TRBJ2-5|-|TRBD1
TGTGCCAGCTCACCGAGACTAGGACAGGGGGAGACCCAGTACTTC
CASSPRLGQGETQYF
>TRBV7-9|15|TRBJ2-7|-|-
TGTGCCAGCAGCTTAGCGCTTGGGGAGTCCGGCGAGCAGTACTTC
CASSLALGESGEQYF
>TRBV9|17|TRBJ2-2|-|TRBD2
TGTGCCAGCAGCGCCGCGAGCGGGGGCCTGAACACCGGGGAGCTGTTTTTT
CASSAASGGLNTGELFF
>TRBV29-1|15|TRBJ2-7|-|TRBD1
TGCAGCGTTGAAGACCCGGACAGGGACCCCTACGAGCAGTACTTC
CSVEDPDRDPYEQYF
>TRBV7-3|16|TRBJ2-3|-|TRBD2
TGTGCCAGCAGCCCGGGGACTAGCCTATTAACAGATACGCAGTATTTT
CASSPGTSLLTDTQYF
>TRBV7-9|13|TRBJ2-3|-|-
TGTGCCAGCAGCTTAGTAAGCCCAGATACGCAGTATTTT
CASSLVSPDTQYF
>TRBV4-1|16|TRBJ1-6|once|TRBD1
TGCGCCAGCAGCCCTCCCTCGGGGACAGATAATTCACCCCTCCACTTT
CASSPPSGTDNSPLHF
>TRBV10-3|16|TRBJ2-3|-|-
TGTGCCATCAGTGAGTCGTGGGCGGATTTTACAGATACGCAGTATTTT
CAISESWADFTDTQYF
>TRBV6-5|12|TRBJ1-2|once|-
TGTGCCAGCTCGGGGGGTTCGGCTGGCTACACCTTC
CASSGGSAGYTF
>TRBV5-1|14|TRBJ2-7|-|TRBD2
TGCGCCAGCAGCTTGTCTTGGGAGGGGTACGAGCAGTACTTC
CASSLSWEGYEQYF
>TRBV11-2|13|TRBJ1-3|once|-
TGTGCCAGCAGCTTAGCGTACAGAAACACCATATATTTT
CASSLAYRNTIYF
>TRBV10-1|13|TRBJ1-6|few|TRBD1
TGCGCCAGCCGACGGGACAGGGATTCACCCCTCCACTTT
CASRRDRDSPLHF
>TRBV14|16|TRBJ2-7|once|-
TGTGCCAGCAGCCAAGGGACCCGGGACATTCCCTACGAGCAGTACTTC
CASSQGTRDIPYEQYF
>TRBV11-2|16|TRBJ1-2|-|-
TGTGCCAGCAGCTTAGGTTTTCGGGACTCCGCCGATGGCTACACCTTC
CASSLGFRDSADGYTF
>TRBV27|16|TRBJ2-1|once|TRBD2
TGTGCCAGCAGTTTGCTAGCGGGGGGAGCCTACAATGAGCAGTTCTTC
CASSLLAGGAYNEQFF
>TRBV7-2|16|TRBJ1-3|few|-
TGTGCCAGCAGCTTAGTTGTCCGGGGAGGAGGAAACACCATATATTTT
CASSLVVRGGGNTIYF
>TRBV23-1|17|TRBJ1-5|-|-
TGCGCCAGCAGTCAAAGCAGGGAGTGCGGCAGCAATCAGCCCCAGCATTTT
CASSQSRECGSNQPQHF
>TRBV18|17|TRBJ2-7|-|TRBD1
TGTGCCAGCTCACTGGGACAGGGTTCCGGGGCGTTCTACGAGCAGTACTTC
CASSLGQGSGAFYEQYF
>TRBV10-3|13|TRBJ1-5|-|-
TGTGCCATCAGTGAGTCAGGACTCCAGCCCCAGCATTTT
CAISESGLQPQHF
>TRBV5-1|15|TRBJ1-1|-|TRBD1
TGCGCCAGCAGCTTGGGGGACAGGGGGAACACTGAAGCTTTCTTT
CASSLGDRGNTEAFF
>TRBV19|16|TRBJ1-1|-|-
TGTGCCAGTAGTATTGTTCTGGGGGTACGGCACACTGAAGCTTTCTTT
CASSIVLGVRHTEAFF
>TRBV5-6|13|TRBJ2-2|-|-
TGTGCCAGCAGCTTTAGGACGTCCGGGGAGCTGTTTTTT
CASSFRTSGELFF
>TRBV7-3|15|TRBJ2-2|-|TRBD2
TGTGCCAGCAGCTTAGGGCTAGCGGTCACCGGGGAGCTGTTTTTT
CASSLGLAVTGELFF
>TRBV4-1|18|TRBJ1-5|once|-
TGCGCCAGCAGCCAATATCCCGCAGGGTCTGGTGGCAATCAGCCCCAGCATTTT
CASSQYPAGSGGNQPQHF
>TRBV11-2|15|TRBJ2-7|-|TRBD1
TGTGCCAGCAGCCCTCCGGGGACAGGAGGCTACGAGCAGTACTTC
CASSPPGTGGYEQYF
>TRBV6-4|13|TRBJ2-7|-|-
TGTGCCAGCAGTGCCACTGGGGGGGGGCAGCAGTACTTC
CASSATGGGQQYF
>TRBV10-3|16|TRBJ1-2|once|-
TGTGCCACCAAAGACAGCACTGTAAATCTCGTCTATGGCTACACCTTC
CATKDSTVNLVYGYTF
>TRBV10-3|15|TRBJ2-7|-|TRBD1
TGTGCCGCTTTGGGTCGGGACAGGGAATCCTACGAGCAGTACTTC
CAALGRDRESYEQYF
>TRBV19|20|TRBJ1-1|-|TRBD1
TGTGCCAGTAGTATTAGTTATAGGGACAGTCGTCAGCCTGATGCCACTGAAGCTTTCTTT
CASSISYRDSRQPDATEAFF
>TRBV10-3|13|TRBJ1-6|few|-
TGTGCCATCGGGGCACCCCCAACGGGACCCCTCCACTTT
CAIGAPPTGPLHF
>TRBV11-1|16|TRBJ2-1|-|TRBD2
TGTGCCAGCAGCCCCCACCCTAGCGGGGGGTACAATGAGCAGTTCTTC
CASSPHPSGGYNEQFF
>TRBV11-2|16|TRBJ1-4|-|-
TGTGCCAGCAGCTTCAGTCAGGGCCCTAGGTCTGAAAAACTGTTTTTT
CASSFSQGPRSEKLFF
>TRBV9|15|TRBJ2-1|-|TRBD2
TGTGCCAGCAGCGTAGGTGGCGGGGGGGCCGATGAGCAGTTCTTC
CASSVGGGGADEQFF